Reported below is one T cell receptor (beta chain). The antigen remains unidentified. The data stem from a study of T-cell reconstitution after alpha-beta-depleted transplantation in children. The study, taken as a whole, reports: T cells produced anew were the main source of T-cell counts and diversity one year after transplant. Recipient T cells and thymic progenitors that survived were the source of the high TCRbeta diversity seen at day 60 in some patients. Expanded graft clones, several hundred of them, were reportedly the source of alpha-beta T cells about two months after transplant.

CDR1 is SQVTM and CDR2 is ANQGSEA in the germline V gene. J gave up 2 bases and V 4 bases, and 5 bases lay outside the gene matches. The CDR3 has 13 residues. As it was prepared, the TCRbeta library received unique molecular identifiers. TCRdb itself ran the PCR reads through MiXCR, one entry per CDR3 protein. The sample consists of 300,000 to 400,000 distinct CDR3 sequences, 16% of them appearing once. V is TRBV29-1 and J is TRBJ2-7; 7 positions agree with TRBD2. This clonotype was obtained from a male patient under 10 years old who had a stem cell transplant for acute lymphoblastic leukemia, so the T cells may come from the graft donor. Source: PBMCs, mostly from graft donor cells, taken 360 days after TCRalphabeta/CD19-depleted stem cell transplant. CDR3 sequence reads: CSVAGTTTYEQYF. The CDR3 DNA sequence: TGCAGCGTTGCCGGGACTACCACCTACGAGCAGTACTTC.